Below, 23 T cell receptor beta chains from the same sample are listed, as sequenced in a study of control samples from healthy donors and cancer patients. The protocol was immunoSEQ multiplex PCR, while the TCRdb copy is restricted to in-frame clones and leaves out a portion. The sample includes roughly 190,000 clones. Sequences were obtained from blood. Receptor source: a young woman in good health.

The V and J genes are TRBV4-1 and TRBJ1-2; maybe TRBD1 (5 bases). This CDR3 spans 16 amino acids. Germline V gives CDR1 MGHRA, CDR2 YSYEKL. The ends were cut back, 1 base at V and 5 bases at J, with 17 bases in the middle. The CDR3 region is CASSQAASGTQYGYTF. In nucleotides, the CDR3 is TGCGCCAGCAGCCAAGCCGCATCCGGGACTCAGTATGGCTACACCTTC.

This chain connects TRBV5-8 to TRBJ1-5, with 9 bases lining up with TRBD1. The V and J ends lost 0 bases and 7 bases, in that order; junction bases with no gene match: 5. Germline lookup yields CDR1 SGHTS and CDR2 YDEGEE. CDR3 length: 15 residues. Here the CDR3 reads CASSLAGQGNQPQHF. The CDR3 DNA reads as TGTGCCAGCAGCTTGGCCGGACAGGGGAACCAGCCCCAGCATTTT.

The genes are TRBV2 and TRBJ1-6, with no clear D. Germline-derived CDR1 and CDR2 are SNHLY and FYNNEI. The V end was cut by 4 bases, the J end by 9 bases, with 10 bases between. This CDR3 comprises 13 residues. This CDR3 is CASSVEGSSPLHF. CDR3 in DNA: TGTGCCAGCAGTGTAGAGGGCAGTTCACCCCTCCACTTT.

This chain uses TRBV3-1 (or the pseudogene TRBV3-2) with TRBJ2-3, with 13 bases identical to TRBD2. Per germline, CDR1 LGHDT and CDR2 YNNKEL (reference sequence). V lost 5 bases, J lost 0 bases, and 14 bases stayed unmatched. The CDR3 is 20 amino acids. The CDR3 region is CASSGLYRTSGGPSTDTQYF. CDR3 coding DNA: TGTGCCAGCAGCGGCTTGTATCGGACTAGCGGGGGCCCTAGCACAGATACGCAGTATTTT.

Notes on this clone: The sample holds other DNA sequences that translate to the same CDR3. The chain employs TRBV9 and TRBJ2-1; 10 bases match TRBD2. J was trimmed by 3 bases and V by 0 bases; bases with no gene match: 3. The CDR3 contains 16 residues. The germline gives CDR1 SGDLS, CDR2 YYNGEE. CDR3 loop: CASSVGSSGGYNEQFF. The CDR3 bases are TGTGCCAGCAGCGTAGGGTCTAGCGGGGGCTACAATGAGCAGTTCTTC.

The V and J genes are TRBV6-5 and TRBJ1-6, with D unresolved. V was cut by 6 bases and J by 14 bases, with 23 bases left in between. Germline CDR1 and CDR2: MNHEY and SVGAGI. The CDR3 runs to 15 residues. The CDR3 protein is CASRKGDTISYSLHF. CDR3 sequence (DNA): TGTGCCAGCAGGAAGGGAGATACCATCAGTTATTCCCTCCACTTT.

V and J are TRBV27 and TRBJ1-1, with TRBD1 matching over 7 bases. CDR3 length: 15 residues. Germline lookup yields CDR1 MNHEY and CDR2 SMNVEV (reference sequence). The ends lost 5 bases at V and 3 bases at J; junction bases unmatched: 9. This CDR3 is CASSLTGVEDTEAFF. CDR3 nucleotides: TGTGCCAGCAGTCTAACAGGGGTGGAGGACACTGAAGCTTTCTTT.

This chain connects TRBV6-5 to TRBJ1-3; TRBD1 matches at 7 bases. This CDR3 is built from 14 residues. With V trimmed by 6 bases and J by 0 bases, 2 bases remained unmatched. Per germline, CDR1 MNHEY and CDR2 SVGAGI. The CDR3: CASSDRDSGNTIYF. The CDR3 DNA follows: TGTGCCAGCAGCGACAGGGACTCTGGAAACACCATATATTTT.

The chain is built from TRBV6-5 and TRBJ2-7; D may be TRBD2 (5 bases). CDR1 MNHEY and CDR2 SVGAGI come from the germline V gene. This CDR3 region has 15 residues. Trimming left V 2 bases short and J 5 bases short, with 16 bases between. In DNA form, the CDR3 reads TGTGCCAGCAGTTACCACGGGCTTCGGGGTCACGAGCAGTACTTC. Residues: CASSYHGLRGHEQYF.

J is TRBJ1-1 and V is TRBV6-5; possible D gene TRBD1, 5 bases. Germline V lookup: CDR1 MNHEY, CDR2 SVGAGI. Trimming pared 1 base from V and 3 bases from J, leaving 9 bases between. The CDR3 runs 14 residues. The DNA of the CDR3 is TGTGCCAGCAGTTACTTCCGGGACTACACTGAAGCTTTCTTT. It translates to CASSYFRDYTEAFF.

The chain joins TRBV5-1 to TRBJ1-6, with D perhaps TRBD1 (5 bases). The V end lost 5 bases, the J end lost 6 bases, and 12 bases lay between the germline ends. The CDR3 totals 14 residues. CDR1 and CDR2 (germline): SGHRS, YFSETQ. In DNA form, the CDR3 reads TGCGCCAGCAGAGAACAGGCGTTTAATTCACCCCTCCACTTT. It is translated as CASREQAFNSPLHF.

The chain has TRBV5-5 and TRBJ2-7; D ambiguous. V was clipped by 2 bases and J by 1 base, with 7 bases between them. This CDR3 has 13 residues. Germline V lookup: CDR1 SGHKS, CDR2 YYEKEE (reference sequence). In DNA form, the CDR3 reads TGTGCCAGCAGCTTCGCGGTATCCTACGAGCAGTACTTC. This translates into CASSFAVSYEQYF.

The rearrangement uses TRBV5-1 and TRBJ2-7; D is unresolved. In germline, CDR1 is SGHRS, CDR2 YFSETQ. The CDR3 loop spans 16 amino acids. With 3 bases removed from V and 4 bases from J, the gap between germline ends came to 20 bases. The CDR3 spells CASSSVTPPAPYEQYF. DNA for the CDR3: TGCGCCAGCAGCTCTGTGACACCCCCCGCTCCTTACGAGCAGTACTTC.

V usage is TRBV5-1 and J usage is TRBJ2-5; D is undetermined. This CDR3 has 15 residues. The ends were cut back, 4 bases at V and 5 bases at J, with 18 bases in the middle. CDR1 SGHRS and CDR2 YFSETQ come from the germline V gene. CDR3 protein: CASSKGLSAEETQYF. In DNA, the CDR3 is TGCGCCAGCAGCAAGGGTTTGTCGGCCGAGGAGACCCAGTACTTC.

V usage is TRBV10-1 and J usage is TRBJ1-2; a possible D gene is TRBD1 (5 bases). The CDR3 extends over 13 amino acids. Trimming cost V 2 bases and J 8 bases, with 12 bases left between them. CDR1 and CDR2 (germline): WNHNN, SYGVQD (reference sequence). CDR3 in DNA: TGCGCCAGCAGTGAGGATGGGGCGCGGGGCTACACCTTC. Encoded protein: CASSEDGARGYTF.

V and J are TRBV6-5 and TRBJ2-3; 10 bases map to TRBD2. J lost 5 bases, V lost 7 bases, and 9 bases had no gene match. The CDR3 runs 15 residues. Germline V CDR1 and CDR2: MNHEY, SVGAGI. CDR3 sequence (DNA): TGTGCCAGCAACCCGACTAGCGGGTCCGGAGATACGCAGTATTTT. This codes for CASNPTSGSGDTQYF.

The chain couples TRBV5-4 to TRBJ1-1, with 7 bases aligning to TRBD1. The CDR3 covers 13 residues. CDR1 is SGHNT and CDR2 is YYREEE in the germline V gene (reference sequence). Unmatched junction bases numbered 2, after V lost 6 bases and J lost 0 bases. The CDR3: CASTGTVNTEAFF. DNA for the CDR3: TGTGCCAGCACCGGGACAGTGAACACTGAAGCTTTCTTT.

The chain recombines TRBV18 with TRBJ2-1; D uncertain. This CDR3 has 14 residues. V was pared by 2 bases and J by 5 bases, with 10 bases between. CDR1 and CDR2 from the germline V gene are KGHSH and LQKENI. CDR3 protein: CASSPELANNEQFF. As DNA, the CDR3 is TGTGCCAGCTCACCAGAGCTTGCGAACAATGAGCAGTTCTTC.

The chain combines TRBV5-1 with TRBJ2-5; 8 nucleotides align to TRBD1. J was trimmed by 1 base and V by 4 bases; bases with no gene match: 3. The germline V gene has CDR1 SGHRS and CDR2 YFSETQ. CDR3 length equals 14 residues. CDR3 coding DNA: TGCGCCAGCAGCCCGGGACAGGCCCAAGAGACCCAGTACTTC. This sequence encodes CASSPGQAQETQYF.

The chain joins TRBV14 to TRBJ2-2; the D gene is possibly TRBD2 (6 bases). The CDR3 loop spans 15 amino acids. Trimming left V 4 bases short and J 6 bases short, with 15 bases between. From germline, CDR1 is SGHDN and CDR2 FVKESK. Written as DNA, the CDR3 is TGTGCCAGCAGCCCAGATCCAACTAGCCCCGGGGAGCTGTTTTTT. It codes for CASSPDPTSPGELFF.

CDR3 protein: CSVEARNIQYF. DNA of the CDR3: TGCAGCGTTGAAGCCCGGAACATTCAGTACTTC. This chain links TRBV29-1 with TRBJ2-4; no clear D gene. The germline V and J ends were trimmed by 1 base and 7 bases, with 5 bases remaining between them. This CDR3 has 11 residues. Looked up from germline, CDR1 is SQVTM and CDR2 is ANQGSEA.

J is TRBJ1-2 and V is TRBV6-5, with TRBD1 identical over 7 bases. J was trimmed by 4 bases and V by 5 bases; bases with no gene match: 10. CDR3 length: 15 residues. CDR1 and CDR2 from the germline V gene are MNHEY and SVGAGI. The CDR3: CASSRGGGQPYGYTF. DNA for the CDR3: TGTGCCAGCAGTCGTGGGGGGGGACAGCCCTATGGCTACACCTTC.

The CDR3 DNA sequence: TGTGCCAGCAGCCAAAGACACGGGGGCTCTAATGAAAAACTGTTTTTT. It encodes CASSQRHGGSNEKLFF. The V call is TRBV4-2, the J call TRBJ1-4, with D maybe TRBD1 (6 bases). The CDR3 has 16 residues. The germline V and J ends were trimmed by 2 bases and 3 bases, with 13 bases remaining between them. Germline values: CDR1 LGHNA, CDR2 YNFKEQ.